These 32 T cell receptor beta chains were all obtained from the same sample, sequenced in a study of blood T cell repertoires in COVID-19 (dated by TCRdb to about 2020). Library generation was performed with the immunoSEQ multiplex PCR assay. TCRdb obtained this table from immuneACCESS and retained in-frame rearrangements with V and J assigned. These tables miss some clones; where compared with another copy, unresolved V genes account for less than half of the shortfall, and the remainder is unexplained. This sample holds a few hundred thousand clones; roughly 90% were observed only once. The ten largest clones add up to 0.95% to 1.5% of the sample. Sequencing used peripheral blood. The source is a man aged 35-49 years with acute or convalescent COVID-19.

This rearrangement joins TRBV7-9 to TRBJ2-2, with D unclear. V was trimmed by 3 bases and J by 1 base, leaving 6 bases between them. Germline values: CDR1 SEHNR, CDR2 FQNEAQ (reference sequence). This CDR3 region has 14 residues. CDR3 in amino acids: CASSLSQNTGELFF. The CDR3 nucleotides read TGTGCCAGCAGCTTGAGTCAGAACACCGGGGAGCTGTTTTTT. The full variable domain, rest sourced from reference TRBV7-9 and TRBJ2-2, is DTGVSQNPRHKITKRGQNVTFRCDPISEHNRLYWYRQTLGQGPEFLTYFQNEAQLEKSRLLSDRFSAERPKGSFSTLEIQRTEQGDSAMYLCASSLSQNTGELFFGEGSRLTVL.

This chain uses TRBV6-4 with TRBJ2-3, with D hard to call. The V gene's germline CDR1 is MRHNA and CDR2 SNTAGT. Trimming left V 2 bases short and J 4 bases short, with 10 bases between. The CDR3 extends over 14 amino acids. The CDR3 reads CASSDGRGADTQYF. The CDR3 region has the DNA TGTGCCAGCAGTGACGGCCGCGGAGCAGATACGCAGTATTTT.

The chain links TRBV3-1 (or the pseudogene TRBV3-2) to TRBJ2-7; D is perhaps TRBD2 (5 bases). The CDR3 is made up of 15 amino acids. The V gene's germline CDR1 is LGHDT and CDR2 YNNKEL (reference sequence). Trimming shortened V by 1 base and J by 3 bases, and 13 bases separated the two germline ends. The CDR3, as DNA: TGTGCCAGCAGCCAAGGTACGGGGTGGCGCTACGAGCAGTACTTC. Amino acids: CASSQGTGWRYEQYF.

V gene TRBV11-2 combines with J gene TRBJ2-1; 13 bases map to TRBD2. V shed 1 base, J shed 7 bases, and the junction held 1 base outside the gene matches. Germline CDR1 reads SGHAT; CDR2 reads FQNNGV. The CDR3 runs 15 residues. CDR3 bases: TGTGCCAGCAGCTTAGGGACTAGCGGGAGTAATGAGCAGTTCTTC. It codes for CASSLGTSGSNEQFF. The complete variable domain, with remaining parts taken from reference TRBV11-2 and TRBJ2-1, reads EAGVAQSPRYKIIEKRQSVAFWCNPISGHATLYWYQQILGQGPKLLIQFQNNGVVDDSQLPKDRFSAERLKGVDSTLKIQPAKLEDSAVYLCASSLGTSGSNEQFFGPGTRLTVL.

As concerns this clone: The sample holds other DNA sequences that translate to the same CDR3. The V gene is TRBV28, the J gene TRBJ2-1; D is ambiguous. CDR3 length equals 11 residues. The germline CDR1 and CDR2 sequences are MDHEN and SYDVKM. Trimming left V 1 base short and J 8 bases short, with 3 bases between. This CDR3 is CASSLSYEQFF. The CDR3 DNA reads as TGTGCCAGCAGTTTATCTTATGAGCAGTTCTTC.

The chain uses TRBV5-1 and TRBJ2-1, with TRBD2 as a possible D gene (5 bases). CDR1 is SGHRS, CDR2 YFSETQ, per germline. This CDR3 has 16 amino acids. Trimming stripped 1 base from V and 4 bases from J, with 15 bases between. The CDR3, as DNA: TGCGCCAGCAGCTTGCGGGCGGGTCAATCATACAATGAGCAGTTCTTC. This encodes CASSLRAGQSYNEQFF.

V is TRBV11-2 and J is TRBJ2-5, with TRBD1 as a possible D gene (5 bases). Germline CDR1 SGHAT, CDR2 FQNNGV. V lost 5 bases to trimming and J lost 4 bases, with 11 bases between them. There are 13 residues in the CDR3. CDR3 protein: CASSPPGSETQYF. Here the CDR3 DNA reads TGTGCCAGCAGCCCCCCAGGGTCAGAGACCCAGTACTTC. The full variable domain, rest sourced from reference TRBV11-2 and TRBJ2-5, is EAGVAQSPRYKIIEKRQSVAFWCNPISGHATLYWYQQILGQGPKLLIQFQNNGVVDDSQLPKDRFSAERLKGVDSTLKIQPAKLEDSAVYLCASSPPGSETQYFGPGTRLLVL.

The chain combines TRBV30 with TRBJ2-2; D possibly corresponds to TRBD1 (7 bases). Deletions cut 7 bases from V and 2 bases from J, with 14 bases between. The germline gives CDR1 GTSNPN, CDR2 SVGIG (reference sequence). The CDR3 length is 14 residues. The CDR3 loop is CASGGGVNTGELFF. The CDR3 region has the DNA TGTGCCTCCGGAGGGGGCGTAAACACCGGGGAGCTGTTTTTT.

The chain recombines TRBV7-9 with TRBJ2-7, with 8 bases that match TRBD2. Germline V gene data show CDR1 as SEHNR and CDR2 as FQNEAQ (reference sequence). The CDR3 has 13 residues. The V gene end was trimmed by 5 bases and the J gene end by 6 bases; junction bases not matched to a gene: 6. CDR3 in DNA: TGTGCCAGCAGCCCGACTAGCGTCCCCGAGCAGTACTTC. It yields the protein CASSPTSVPEQYF. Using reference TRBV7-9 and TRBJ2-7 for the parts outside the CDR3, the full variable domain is DTGVSQNPRHKITKRGQNVTFRCDPISEHNRLYWYRQTLGQGPEFLTYFQNEAQLEKSRLLSDRFSAERPKGSFSTLEIQRTEQGDSAMYLCASSPTSVPEQYFGPGTRLTVT.

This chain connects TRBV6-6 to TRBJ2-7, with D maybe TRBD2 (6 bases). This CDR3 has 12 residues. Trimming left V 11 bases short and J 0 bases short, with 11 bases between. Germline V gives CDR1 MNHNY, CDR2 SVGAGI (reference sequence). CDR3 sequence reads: CACGEPSYEQYF. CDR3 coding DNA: TGTGCCTGCGGGGAGCCCTCCTACGAGCAGTACTTC.

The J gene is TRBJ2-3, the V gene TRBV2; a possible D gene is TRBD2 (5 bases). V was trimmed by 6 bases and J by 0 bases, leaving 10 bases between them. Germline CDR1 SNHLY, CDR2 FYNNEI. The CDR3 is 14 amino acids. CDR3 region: CASRRDSSTDTQYF. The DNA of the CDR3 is TGTGCCAGCAGGAGGGATAGCAGCACAGATACGCAGTATTTT. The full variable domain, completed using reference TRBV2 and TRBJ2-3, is EPEVTQTPSHQVTQMGQEVILRCVPISNHLYFYWYRQILGQKVEFLVSFYNNEISEKSEIFDDQFSVERPDGSNFTLKIRSTKLEDSAMYFCASRRDSSTDTQYFGPGTRLTVL.

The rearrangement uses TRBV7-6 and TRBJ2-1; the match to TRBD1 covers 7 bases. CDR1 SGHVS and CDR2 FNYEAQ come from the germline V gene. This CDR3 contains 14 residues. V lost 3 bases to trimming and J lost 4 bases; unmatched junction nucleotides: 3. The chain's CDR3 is CASSFRDRYNEQFF. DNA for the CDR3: TGTGCCAGCAGCTTCCGGGACAGATACAATGAGCAGTTCTTC.

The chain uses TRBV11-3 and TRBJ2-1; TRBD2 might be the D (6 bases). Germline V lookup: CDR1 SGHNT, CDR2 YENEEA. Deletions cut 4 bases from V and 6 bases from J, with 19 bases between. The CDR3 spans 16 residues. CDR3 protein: CASSSGAGTLLNEQFF. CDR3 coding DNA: TGTGCCAGCAGCTCCGGTGCGGGGACTCTTCTCAATGAGCAGTTCTTC.

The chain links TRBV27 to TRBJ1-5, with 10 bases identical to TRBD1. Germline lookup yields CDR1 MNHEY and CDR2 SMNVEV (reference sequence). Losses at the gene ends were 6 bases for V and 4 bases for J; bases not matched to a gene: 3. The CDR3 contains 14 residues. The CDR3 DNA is TGTGCCAGCAGCCGGACAGGGGGAAATCAGCCCCAGCATTTT. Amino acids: CASSRTGGNQPQHF.

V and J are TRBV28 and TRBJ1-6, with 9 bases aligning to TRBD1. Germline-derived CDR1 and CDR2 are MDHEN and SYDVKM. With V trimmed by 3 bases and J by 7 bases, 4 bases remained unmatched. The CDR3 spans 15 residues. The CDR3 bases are TGTGCCAGCAGTTTTTTTGGACAGGGGAATTCACCCCTCCACTTT. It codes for CASSFFGQGNSPLHF.

CDR3 coding DNA: TGTGCCAGCAGTTATCGGTGGGGGGGCCTGGATACGCAGTATTTT. Translating gives CASSYRWGGLDTQYF. The chain carries TRBV27 and TRBJ2-3; D may be TRBD2 (7 bases). The CDR3 has 15 residues. Trimming cost V 4 bases and J 6 bases, with 17 bases left between them. The germline V gene encodes CDR1 MNHEY and CDR2 SMNVEV (reference sequence).

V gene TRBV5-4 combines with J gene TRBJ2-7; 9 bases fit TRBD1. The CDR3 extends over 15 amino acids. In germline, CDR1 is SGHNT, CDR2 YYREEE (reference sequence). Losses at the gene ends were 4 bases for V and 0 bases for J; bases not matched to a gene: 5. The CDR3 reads CASSPGQGISYEQYF. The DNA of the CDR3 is TGTGCCAGCAGCCCCGGACAGGGGATCTCCTACGAGCAGTACTTC. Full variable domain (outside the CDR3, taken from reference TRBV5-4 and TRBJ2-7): ETGVTQSPTHLIKTRGQQVTLRCSSQSGHNTVSWYQQALGQGPQFIFQYYREEENGRGNFPPRFSGLQFPNYSSELNVNALELDDSALYLCASSPGQGISYEQYFGPGTRLTVT.

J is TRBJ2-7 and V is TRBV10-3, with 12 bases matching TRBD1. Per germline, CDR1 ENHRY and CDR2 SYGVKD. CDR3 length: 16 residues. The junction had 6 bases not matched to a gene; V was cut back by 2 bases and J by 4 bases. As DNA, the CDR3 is TGTGCCATCAGTGAGCCTGGGACAGGGGGCGGGTACGAGCAGTACTTC. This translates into CAISEPGTGGGYEQYF.

This CDR3 is CASSLGRRDRRTGELFF. The CDR3 coding sequence is TGCGCCAGCAGCTTGGGGCGCAGGGATAGGAGAACCGGGGAGCTGTTTTTT. This chain joins TRBV5-1 and TRBJ2-2; possible D gene TRBD1, 5 bases. The CDR3 is made up of 17 amino acids. The V end was cut by 0 bases, the J end by 5 bases, with 17 bases between. Per germline, CDR1 SGHRS and CDR2 YFSETQ.

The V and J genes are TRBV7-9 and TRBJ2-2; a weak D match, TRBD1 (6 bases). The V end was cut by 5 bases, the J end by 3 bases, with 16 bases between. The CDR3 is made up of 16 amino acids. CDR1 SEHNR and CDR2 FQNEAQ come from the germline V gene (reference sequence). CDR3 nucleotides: TGTGCCAGCAGCCCCGTGTGGGGGCAGCACACCGGGGAGCTGTTTTTT. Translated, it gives CASSPVWGQHTGELFF.

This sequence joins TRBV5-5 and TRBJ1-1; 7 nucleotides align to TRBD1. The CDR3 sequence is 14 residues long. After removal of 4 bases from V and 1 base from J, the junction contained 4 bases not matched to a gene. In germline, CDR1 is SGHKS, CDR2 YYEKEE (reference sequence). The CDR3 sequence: CASSPQGENTEAFF. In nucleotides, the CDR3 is TGTGCCAGCAGCCCCCAGGGGGAGAACACTGAAGCTTTCTTT.

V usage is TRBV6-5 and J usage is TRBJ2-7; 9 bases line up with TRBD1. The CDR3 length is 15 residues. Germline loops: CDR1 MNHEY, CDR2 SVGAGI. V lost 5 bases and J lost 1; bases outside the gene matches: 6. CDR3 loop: CASSLTGGESYEQYF. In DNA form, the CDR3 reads TGTGCCAGCAGTCTAACAGGGGGCGAATCCTACGAGCAGTACTTC.

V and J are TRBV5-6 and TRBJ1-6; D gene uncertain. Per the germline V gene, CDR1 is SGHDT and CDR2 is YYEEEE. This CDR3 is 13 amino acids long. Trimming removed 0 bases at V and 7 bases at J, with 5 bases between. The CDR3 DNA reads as TGTGCCAGCAGCTTGGACAGCAATTCACCCCTCCACTTT. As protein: CASSLDSNSPLHF.

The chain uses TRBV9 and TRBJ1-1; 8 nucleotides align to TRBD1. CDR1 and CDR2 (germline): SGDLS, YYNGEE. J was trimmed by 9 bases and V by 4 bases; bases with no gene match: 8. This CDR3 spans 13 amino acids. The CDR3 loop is CASSPGQGTKAFF. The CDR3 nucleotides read TGTGCCAGCAGCCCAGGACAGGGAACGAAAGCTTTCTTT.

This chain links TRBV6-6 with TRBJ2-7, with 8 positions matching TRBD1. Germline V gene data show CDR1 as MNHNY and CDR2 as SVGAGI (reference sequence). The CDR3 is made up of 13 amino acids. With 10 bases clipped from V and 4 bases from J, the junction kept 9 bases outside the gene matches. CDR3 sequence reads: CATQQGQGYEQYF. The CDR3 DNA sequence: TGTGCCACCCAACAAGGACAGGGTTACGAGCAGTACTTC.

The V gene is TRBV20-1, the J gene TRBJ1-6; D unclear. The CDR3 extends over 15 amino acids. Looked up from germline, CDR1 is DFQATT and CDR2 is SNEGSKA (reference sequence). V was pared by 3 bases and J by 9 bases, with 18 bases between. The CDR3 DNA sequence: TGCAGTGCTAGTTGGGAGGGTGCGGGAGCTTCACCCCTCCACTTT. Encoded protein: CSASWEGAGASPLHF.

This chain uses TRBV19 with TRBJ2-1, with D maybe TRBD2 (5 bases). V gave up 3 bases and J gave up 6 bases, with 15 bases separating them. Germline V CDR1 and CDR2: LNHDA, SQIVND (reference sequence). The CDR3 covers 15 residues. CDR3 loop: CASSMPRETRNEQFF. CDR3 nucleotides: TGTGCCAGTAGTATGCCGAGGGAGACGCGCAATGAGCAGTTCTTC.

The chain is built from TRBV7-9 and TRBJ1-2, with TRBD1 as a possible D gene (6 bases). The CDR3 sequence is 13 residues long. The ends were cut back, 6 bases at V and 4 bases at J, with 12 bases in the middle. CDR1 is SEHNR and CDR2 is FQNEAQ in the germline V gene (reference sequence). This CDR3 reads CASSTQGLYGYTF. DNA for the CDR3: TGTGCCAGCAGTACACAGGGTCTCTATGGCTACACCTTC.

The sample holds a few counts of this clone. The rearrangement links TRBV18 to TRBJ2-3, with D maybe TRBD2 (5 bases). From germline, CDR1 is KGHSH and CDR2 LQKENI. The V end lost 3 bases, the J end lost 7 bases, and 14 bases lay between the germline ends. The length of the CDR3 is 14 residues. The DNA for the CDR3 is TGTGCCAGCTCACCTTCCGAGGGTCTTTATACGCAGTATTTT. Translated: CASSPSEGLYTQYF.

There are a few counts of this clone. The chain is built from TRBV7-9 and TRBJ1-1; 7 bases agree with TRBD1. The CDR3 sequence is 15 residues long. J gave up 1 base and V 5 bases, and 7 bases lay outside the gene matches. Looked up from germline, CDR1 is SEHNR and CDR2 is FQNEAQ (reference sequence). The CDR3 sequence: CASSDTGTANTEAFF. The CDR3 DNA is TGTGCCAGCAGCGACACCGGGACAGCGAACACTGAAGCTTTCTTT.

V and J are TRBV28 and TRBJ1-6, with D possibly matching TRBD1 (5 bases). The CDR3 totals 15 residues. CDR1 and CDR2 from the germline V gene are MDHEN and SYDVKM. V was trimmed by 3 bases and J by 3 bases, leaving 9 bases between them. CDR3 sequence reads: CASSLRQNYNSPLHF. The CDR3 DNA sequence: TGTGCCAGCAGTTTGCGACAGAACTATAATTCACCCCTCCACTTT. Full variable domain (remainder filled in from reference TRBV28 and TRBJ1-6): DVKVTQSSRYLVKRTGEKVFLECVQDMDHENMFWYRQDPGLGLRLIYFSYDVKMKEKGDIPEGYSVSREKKERFSLILESASTNQTSMYLCASSLRQNYNSPLHFGNGTRLTVT.

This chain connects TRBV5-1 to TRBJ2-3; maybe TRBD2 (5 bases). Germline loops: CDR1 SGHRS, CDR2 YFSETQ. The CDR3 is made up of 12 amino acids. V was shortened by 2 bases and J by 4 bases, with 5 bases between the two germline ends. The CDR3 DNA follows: TGCGCCAGCAGCTTTAGCGCAGATACGCAGTATTTT. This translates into CASSFSADTQYF.